Following are 31 T cell receptor delta chains from one sample sequenced in a study of γδ T cells in repeated Plasmodium falciparum infection. Gammadelta T cells were flow-sorted from PBMC into Vgamma9/Vdelta2+ and Vdelta2-negative populations for bulk analysis. TCRdb re-analyzed the multiplex PCR reads via CATT. The sample has tens of thousands of delta-chain clones, approximately 1.5% seen once. Sequenced input: gamma-delta T cells from blood. The source of these receptors is a pool of human donors (malaria-infected and uninfected, not separated).

This clone was detected a few times. The chain employs TRDV1 and TRDJ1; the D gene could be TRDD2 or TRDD3 (7 bases each). The J gene is not listed in TCRdb, so it was assigned here from a DNA match to germline. Trimming stripped 1 base from V and 0 bases from J, with 27 bases between. The CDR3 has 21 residues. Germline V gene sequence: CDR1 TSWWSYY, CDR2 QGS. This chain's CDR3 is CALGEPPSSPTGVAYTDKLIF. CDR3 sequence (DNA): TGTGCTCTTGGGGAACCACCTTCCTCCCCTACTGGGGTTGCTTACACCGATAAACTCATCTTT.

This clone was picked up many times. A far larger clone differs by one base, so this is likely a read error. This sample also contains other DNA sequences that code for the same CDR3. The gene calls are TRDV1 and TRDJ2; 11 bases agree with TRDD3. Germline CDR1 reads TSWWSYY; CDR2 reads QGS. CDR3 size: 22 residues. Here the CDR3 DNA reads TGTGCTCTTGGGAGCAACCGGCCTTCCCCTTACTGGGGGATAATTTTGACGGCACAACTCTTCTTT. Protein: CALGSNRPSPYWGIILTAQLFF.

This clone was picked up many times. This chain joins TRDV1 and TRDJ1; a weak D match, TRDD2 (5 bases). V gave up 3 bases and J gave up 1 base, with 18 bases separating them. Germline V gene sequence: CDR1 TSWWSYY, CDR2 QGS. The CDR3 has 17 residues. CDR3 amino acids: CALGDVVIFLSTDKLIF. CDR3 DNA sequence: TGTGCTCTTGGGGACGTAGTAATTTTCCTCTCCACCGATAAACTCATCTTT.

In this sample, this clone turned up many times. The chain recombines TRAV29/DV5 with TRDJ2; 9 bases match TRDD3. Germline loops: CDR1 NSMFDY, CDR2 ISSIKDK. The V and J ends lost 4 bases and 1 base, in that order; junction bases with no gene match: 20. The CDR3 is made up of 20 amino acids. The CDR3 sequence is CAAQLSTGGHASILTAQLFF. CDR3 sequence (DNA): TGTGCAGCACAGCTGAGTACTGGGGGACACGCATCCATTTTGACAGCACAACTCTTCTTT.

This clone occurred a few times. TCRdb's listed protein matches a much larger clone and diverges from this DNA's translation at residue 17, likely through a read error; the protein shown comes from the DNA. The chain is built from TRDV3 and TRDJ1; the match to TRDD2 covers 8 bases. Assignment of the J gene here rests on matching the DNA to germline, because TCRdb gives none. Germline-derived CDR1 and CDR2 are TVYSNPD and GDNSRS (reference sequence). Trimming at V came to 0 bases and at J to 0 bases, leaving 39 bases not matched to a gene. The CDR3 has 26 amino acids. The CDR3 reads CAFSSVHTSYTRRVDISRYDTDKLIF. Written as DNA, the CDR3 is TGTGCCTTTAGCTCCGTCCATACTTCCTACACACGGAGGGTGGACATATCCAGATATGACACCGATAAACTCATCTTT.

This clone was seen at least ten times. TCRdb attributes to this sequence the protein of a much larger clone, which differs from the DNA translation at residue 8; a read error is likely, and the protein displayed is translated from the DNA. The J gene is TRDJ3, the V gene TRDV2; TRDD3 matches at 7 bases. The CDR3 spans 16 residues. V dropped 3 bases and J dropped 2; count of bases not matched to a gene: 3. Germline V CDR1 and CDR2: GEAIGNYY, EKD. The CDR3 reads CACDWGSPWDTRQMFF. CDR3 DNA: TGTGCCTGTGACTGGGGGAGCCCCTGGGACACCCGACAGATGTTTTTC.

In regard to this clone: This likely traces to a read error, being one base from a far larger clone. Additional DNA sequences in this sample encode the identical CDR3. No J gene call was made, and the V gene is TRDV1; the D call TRDD3 from the table was never checked on the DNA. From germline, CDR1 is TSWWSYY and CDR2 QGS. The CDR3 runs to 21 residues. CDR3 amino acids: CALGIEIPLRRSGGYAPRLIF. The CDR3 DNA sequence: TGTGCTCTTGGTATAGAAATCCCACTTCGACGTAGTGGGGGATACGCACCAAGGCTCATCTTT.

On this clone: The mismatch at residue 7 between this DNA's translation and the TCRdb protein of a much larger clone likely reflects a read error; the protein shown is translated from the DNA. The genes are TRDV3 and TRDJ1; 7 nucleotides agree with TRDD3. The J gene, left out of TCRdb, was set here by checking the DNA against germline. The CDR3 is made up of 12 amino acids. From germline, CDR1 is TVYSNPD and CDR2 GDNSRS (reference sequence). V trimming: 4 bases; J trimming: 9 bases; junction bases outside the gene matches: 11. CDR3 sequence reads: CASIGGCVELIF. CDR3 in DNA: TGTGCCTCCATCGGGGGATGCGTCGAACTCATCTTT.

At least ten counts were recorded for this clone. The protein held in TCRdb is that of a much larger clone and does not match this DNA's translation at residue 6, likely because of a read error; the protein shown is translated from the DNA. The chain couples TRDV2 to TRDJ1, with 9 bases that match TRDD3. Matching the DNA to germline supplied the J gene, which TCRdb does not give. The germline V gene has CDR1 GEAIGNYY and CDR2 EKD. Trimming removed 3 bases from V and 3 bases from J; junction bases left unmatched: 13. There are 17 residues in the CDR3. CDR3 sequence reads: CACDPPRTGGYPDKLIF. The CDR3 DNA sequence: TGTGCCTGTGACCCACCACGCACGGGGGGATACCCCGATAAACTCATCTTT.

This clone was counted ten times or more. V gene TRDV1 combines with J gene TRDJ1, with D perhaps matching TRDD2 or TRDD3 (7 bases each). TCRdb gives no J gene; it was assigned here by matching the DNA to germline. Deletions cut 1 base from V and 3 bases from J, with 33 bases between. Germline CDR1 is TSWWSYY and CDR2 is QGS. CDR3 length: 22 amino acids. This chain's CDR3 is CALGEPSNILPRVLGRADKLIF. The CDR3 DNA is TGTGCTCTTGGGGAACCCTCGAATATCCTTCCTCGGGTACTGGGGCGGGCCGATAAACTCATCTTT.

This clone appeared a few times. The TCRdb protein comes from a much larger clone and disagrees with this DNA's translation at residue 10, likely due to a read error; the protein given here is derived from the DNA. This chain links TRDV2 with TRDJ3; 7 nucleotides line up with TRDD3. TCRdb gives no J gene; it was assigned here by matching the DNA to germline. The CDR3 extends over 25 amino acids. CDR1 is GEAIGNYY, CDR2 EKD, per germline. V shed 2 bases and J 0 bases; nucleotides not matched to a gene: 27. CDR3 nucleotides: TGTGCCTGTGACAAAAGGACTGGGGATGCGACCCGAAACGATTCATCCTCCTGGGACACCCGACAGATGTTTTTC. Its protein is CACDKRTGDATRNDSSSWDTRQMFF.

Regarding this clone: The TCRdb protein comes from a much larger clone and disagrees with this DNA's translation at residue 4, likely due to a read error; the protein given here is derived from the DNA. This chain links TRDV1 with TRDJ1; a possible D gene is TRDD3 (5 bases). TCRdb leaves out the J gene; it was filled in here by matching the DNA to germline. The CDR3 covers 23 residues. In germline, CDR1 is TSWWSYY, CDR2 QGS. The CDR3 is CALRELWGGPVIRGQGDTDKLIF. The CDR3 coding sequence is TGTGCTCTTAGGGAACTGTGGGGTGGTCCCGTAATCAGAGGTCAGGGGGACACCGATAAACTCATCTTT.

There are many counts of this clone. This sequence is one base from a far larger clone and is likely a read error. Other DNA sequences in the same sample also yield this CDR3. This sequence joins TRDV3 and TRDJ1; the match to TRDD3 covers 9 bases. No J gene was available from TCRdb, and it was assigned here by a germline match of the DNA. This CDR3 is built from 18 residues. V shed 5 bases and J 0 bases; nucleotides not matched to a gene: 19. Looked up from germline, CDR1 is TVYSNPD and CDR2 is GDNSRS (reference sequence). CDR3 sequence (DNA): TGTGCCCCTTCTTCGGAGTGCAGTACTGGGGGAGACACCGATAAACTCATCTTT. Translated, it gives CAPSSECSTGGDTDKLIF.

This clone was detected only a few times. A much larger clone differs from this one at a single base, so this may be a read error. Other DNA sequences in this sample translate to the same CDR3. The chain recombines TRDV1 with TRDJ1; D may be TRDD3 (5 bases). TCRdb lists no J gene, so it was determined here by aligning the DNA to germline. The CDR3 runs 18 residues. Germline-derived CDR1 and CDR2 are TSWWSYY and QGS. The CDR3 nucleotides are TGTGCCCTTGGGGAATCAAGACTACGTCTACTCGACACCGATAAACTCATCTTT. Encoded protein: CALGESRLRLLDTDKLIF.

Comment on this clone: This sequence is one base from a far larger clone and is likely a read error. Other nucleotide sequences in the sample specify the same CDR3. J is TRDJ1 and V is TRDV1, with 13 bases identical to TRDD3. The J gene, absent from TCRdb, was called here by matching the DNA to germline. The J segment lost 3 bases and the V segment lost 4 bases, leaving 20 bases of the junction unmatched. The CDR3 extends over 21 amino acids. The germline V gene has CDR1 TSWWSYY and CDR2 QGS. CDR3 sequence: CALGAPSYVSLLGDTADKLIF. For the CDR3, the DNA is TGTGCTCTTGGGGCTCCTTCCTACGTATCCCTACTGGGGGATACGGCCGATAAACTCATCTTT.

This clone was seen only a few times. The protein given by TCRdb reflects a much larger clone and differs at residue 14 from this DNA's translation, likely from a read error; the protein shown is the DNA's translation. The chain combines TRDV1 with TRDJ1, with a possible D match to TRDD2 (8 bases). The V and J ends lost 2 bases and 0 bases respectively, with 46 bases between them. CDR1 is TSWWSYY and CDR2 is QGS in the germline V gene. This CDR3 has 27 residues. CDR3 sequence (DNA): TGTGCTCTTGGGGAAACTGGGGCTTCCTACGATTTACTGGTGGATAGCTCTCCCACCCTCAACACCGATAAACTCATCTTT. It codes for CALGETGASYDLLVDSSPTLNTDKLIF.

There are a few counts of this clone. This DNA's translation and the protein TCRdb lists, from a much larger clone, do not match at residue 13, likely due to a read error; the protein shown is translated from the DNA. The chain recombines TRDV3 with TRDJ1; D remains ambiguous. The CDR3 covers 16 residues. CDR1 is TVYSNPD, CDR2 GDNSRS, per germline (reference sequence). This CDR3 reads CAFSGSLKLYTDNLIF. CDR3 bases: TGTGCCTTTAGTGGTTCCCTTAAGCTGTACACCGATAATCTCATCTTT.

This clone was detected a few times. A far larger clone is just one base off, so this is likely a read error. Within the sample, other DNA sequences also encode this same CDR3. The V gene is TRDV1, the J gene TRDJ1, with a tentative D call TRDD2 (5 bases). The CDR3 extends over 13 amino acids. The germline V gene encodes CDR1 TSWWSYY and CDR2 QGS. The CDR3 region is CALGEFLYDELIF. CDR3 bases: TGTGCCCTTGGCGAATTCCTCTACGATGAACTCATCTTT.

In the case of this clone: This likely came from a read error, as a far larger clone is one base away. Different DNA sequences within this sample yield the same CDR3. The V and J genes are TRDV1 and TRDJ1; TRDD3 matches at 10 bases. No J gene was available from TCRdb, and it was assigned here by a germline match of the DNA. This CDR3 comprises 26 residues. Germline V CDR1 and CDR2: TSWWSYY, QGS. V trimming: 2 bases; J trimming: 4 bases; junction bases outside the gene matches: 37. The CDR3 nucleotides read TGTGCTCTTGGGGAAAACGTTCGCTCCTTCCCCTTTACCTATCTTCACTGGGGGATCGGTTTCGATAAACTCATCTTT. Translating gives CALGENVRSFPFTYLHWGIGFDKLIF.

This clone was seen only a few times. The protein that TCRdb holds for this DNA derives from a much larger clone and differs from the translated DNA at residue 10, which likely indicates a read error; the protein shown here is translated from the DNA. The chain employs TRDV2 and TRDJ3; 7 bases align to TRDD3. The J gene, missing from TCRdb, was assigned here through DNA to germline matching. The V segment lost 0 bases and the J segment 0 bases; nucleotides outside the gene matches: 7. The CDR3 totals 19 residues. Germline-derived CDR1 and CDR2 are GEAIGNYY and EKD. In nucleotides, the CDR3 is TGTGCCTGTGACACCCGCCTGGGGGCCTGCTCCTGGGACACCCGACAGATGTTTTTC. Translated: CACDTRLGACSWDTRQMFF.

This clone was detected a few times. The protein TCRdb lists belongs to a much larger clone and differs from this DNA's translation at residue 8, which points to a read error; the protein shown is made from the DNA. The gene calls are TRDV1 and TRDJ3, with 11 bases identical to TRDD3. TCRdb records no J gene; here it was assigned by comparing the DNA to germline. Germline assignment: CDR1 TSWWSYY and CDR2 QGS. The CDR3 has 23 residues. V shed 1 base and J 0 bases; nucleotides not matched to a gene: 14. The CDR3, as DNA: TGTGCTCTTGGGGAACGTTTTTTTTACTGGGGGATAATCACCTCCTGGGACACCCGACAGATGTTTTTC. This gives the protein CALGERFFYWGIITSWDTRQMFF.

In the case of this clone: TCRdb's listed protein matches a much larger clone and diverges from this DNA's translation at residue 10, likely through a read error; the protein shown comes from the DNA. The rearrangement joins TRDV1 to TRDJ2; D unclear. Between the trimmed V and J ends, which lost 4 bases and 3 bases, there was a span of 24 bases. CDR3 length: 19 residues. CDR1 TSWWSYY and CDR2 QGS come from the germline V gene. The CDR3 here is CALGGLRASPLTLTAQLFF. In DNA, the CDR3 is TGTGCTCTTGGGGGGCTACGAGCCAGCCCCCTAACCCTGACAGCACAACTCTTCTTT.

A few counts support this clone. The protein in TCRdb stems from a much larger clone and differs at residue 12 from this DNA's translation, likely a read error; here the protein is translated from the DNA. This chain connects TRDV2 to TRDJ1; the D is unclear. The J gene is not listed in TCRdb, so it was assigned here from a DNA match to germline. The ends were cut back, 3 bases at V and 4 bases at J, with 23 bases in the middle. CDR1 is GEAIGNYY, CDR2 EKD, per germline. The CDR3 is 17 amino acids. CDR3 in amino acids: CACDALTTLRPVDKLIF. CDR3 sequence (DNA): TGTGCCTGTGACGCGTTAACTACTCTGCGCCCGGTCGATAAACTCATCTTT.

This clone was detected only a few times. TCRdb assigns this DNA the protein of a much larger clone, which departs from its translation at residue 3; this likely reflects a read error, and the protein shown comes from translating the DNA. CDR3 loop: CAPGAEGGTPGTDKLIF. The CDR3 bases are TGTGCTCCTGGGGCCGAAGGGGGGACCCCGGGTACCGATAAACTCATCTTT. The V gene is TRDV1, the J gene TRDJ1; possibly TRDD3 for D (6 bases). Germline CDR1 reads TSWWSYY; CDR2 reads QGS. The CDR3 sequence is 17 residues long.

Comment on this clone: A far bigger clonotype differs at one base, so this is likely a read error. Other DNA sequences in the sample encode the same CDR3. This chain links TRDV1 with TRDJ1; maybe TRDD3 (6 bases). This CDR3 has 16 amino acids. V was shortened by 4 bases and J by 7 bases, with 22 bases between the two germline ends. Looked up from germline, CDR1 is TSWWSYY and CDR2 is QGS. CDR3 sequence: CALGAKPIVLGGKLIF. The CDR3 coding sequence is TGTGCTCTTGGGGCCAAACCCATCGTATTGGGGGGTAAACTCATCTTT.

In its sample, this clone was seen many times. A far larger clone lies a single base away; this is likely a read error. Other DNA sequences within the sample encode an identical CDR3. The chain uses TRDV1 and TRDJ1; 10 nucleotides match TRDD3. The CDR3 sequence is 20 residues long. V shed 3 bases, J shed 2 bases, and the junction held 18 bases outside the gene matches. Germline V lookup: CDR1 TSWWSYY, CDR2 QGS. Here the CDR3 reads CALGELGDAYWGIGTDKLIF. CDR3 nucleotides: TGTGCTCTTGGGGAGCTTGGGGATGCGTACTGGGGGATTGGAACCGATAAACTCATCTTT.

This clone was seen a few times. The protein held in TCRdb is that of a much larger clone and does not match this DNA's translation at residue 9, likely because of a read error; the protein shown is translated from the DNA. This sequence joins TRDV1 and TRDJ1; D may be TRDD2 (5 bases). This CDR3 has 15 residues. Germline values: CDR1 TSWWSYY, CDR2 QGS. Trimming took 4 bases from V and 0 from J, leaving 12 bases between them. The CDR3 region has the DNA TGTGCTCTTGGGGTCCGGCCTTCTCACACCGATAAACTCATCTTT. This gives the protein CALGVRPSHTDKLIF.

This clone has just a few counts. Translating this DNA gives a protein that differs at residue 7 from the TCRdb one, which belongs to a much larger clone; a read error is likely, and the protein shown is this translation. This chain links TRDV2 with TRDJ1; 7 bases align to TRDD3. TCRdb lists no J gene, so it was determined here by aligning the DNA to germline. V trimming: 1 base; J trimming: 3 bases; junction bases outside the gene matches: 19. The CDR3 is made up of 19 amino acids. From germline, CDR1 is GEAIGNYY and CDR2 EKD. This CDR3 reads CACDTLSGGHPFEPDKLIF. The CDR3 DNA sequence: TGTGCCTGTGACACATTGAGTGGGGGACACCCTTTCGAGCCCGATAAACTCATCTTT.

Remarks on this clone: Since a far larger clone is one base different, this is likely a read error. No DNA is shown, since the ends of the CDR3 on it are uncertain; the CDR3 is the one TCRdb lists. The identical CDR3 is also encoded by other nucleotide sequences in the sample. A V gene of TRDV1 was called, but no J gene was assigned; the tabulated D call, TRDD3, remains unverified against the DNA. The CDR3 comprises 19 residues, both ends counted. Looked up from germline, CDR1 is TSWWSYY and CDR2 is QGS. CDR3 in amino acids: CALGERVIFRRTGDWELIF.

This clone occurred a few times. The protein TCRdb lists belongs to a much larger clone and differs from this DNA's translation at residue 9, which points to a read error; the protein shown is made from the DNA. This chain connects TRDV2 to TRDJ3, with D unresolved. TCRdb leaves out the J gene; it was filled in here by matching the DNA to germline. Trimming stripped 2 bases from V and 2 bases from J, with 12 bases between. Germline-derived CDR1 and CDR2 are GEAIGNYY and EKD. This CDR3 comprises 17 residues. Written as DNA, the CDR3 is TGTGCCTGTGACAGCGGGGCCAACCCCTGGGACACCCGACAGATGTTTTTC. Translation gives CACDSGANPWDTRQMFF.

A note on this clone: A far larger clone differs by one base, so this is likely a read error. This CDR3 is also generated by other DNA sequences in the sample. The chain is built from TRDV1 and TRDJ1; 9 positions match TRDD3. The V gene's germline CDR1 is TSWWSYY and CDR2 QGS. The junction had 25 bases not matched to a gene; V was cut back by 0 bases and J by 8 bases. The CDR3 is 21 residues long. The CDR3 coding sequence is TGTGCTCTTGGGGAACTTCCTGGTAGATTGAATGCTGGGGGATGGGGCGACAAACTCATCTTT. Its translation: CALGELPGRLNAGGWGDKLIF.